This TCR beta chain comes out of a study of T-cell reconstitution after alpha-beta-depleted transplantation in children (dated by TCRdb to the mid-2010s). Study-wide context: Using TCR repertoire profiling, the study quantitatively followed how T-cell immune reconstitution unfolded in children after TCRalphabeta/CD19-depleted allogeneic hematopoietic cell transplantation. The research as a whole found: About two months after transplant, the apparently early recovery of alphabetaT-cell counts reportedly depended on just several hundred clones that had expanded rapidly and came from non-depleted graft cells. The frequencies of hyperexpanded clones fell over the following months, and after one year, T-cell counts and TCRbeta diversity were mostly attributed to newly produced T cells. The high TCRbeta diversity at day 60 in some patients was ascribed to recipient T cells and intrathymic progenitors that had survived conditioning.

This clonotype showed up just a few times. No cognate antigen has been identified for it. Base qualities are missing; no much larger clone stands one base away. The treatment or condition label on this specimen signifies: allogeneic hematopoietic cell transplantation with graft depleted of TCRalphabeta T cells and CD19 B cells. Transplant recipients were children who received TCRalphabeta/CD19-depleted allogeneic hematopoietic cell grafts. From its cysteine to its phenylalanine, the CDR3 spans 15 amino acids. Only the CDR3 DNA is retained, 45 bases long and in frame from the first base. CDR1 and CDR2 (LGHDT, YNNKEL) derive from the germline V gene (reference sequence). V is shortened by 3 bases, J by 4 bases, and the region joining them spans 13 bases. Receptors were amplified or captured by PCR. For sequencing, an Illumina HiSeq 2500 was employed. TCR library preparation used molecular barcoding, with unique molecular identifiers applied to normalize quantification of the TCRbeta repertoire. TCRdb passed the public sequencing reads through fastp at Q25 and MiXCR, retaining productive beta sequences. Rows with a matching CDR3 protein are joined into one entry that keeps the most common DNA and genes. A total of about 200,000 distinct CDR3 sequences appear in this sample, approximately 17% of them only once. Together, the top ten hold 43% of the sample.

The sequences come from PBMCs, mostly from graft donor cells, collected 360 days after TCRalphabeta/CD19-depleted stem cell transplant. Recombination connected TRBV3-1 to TRBJ1-3, with an unclear D gene assignment. This clonotype was sampled from a male patient under 10 years old who had a stem cell transplant for acute lymphoblastic leukemia, so the T cells may come from the graft donor. This receptor carries the CDR3 CASSQKSPGGNTIYF. Here is the DNA: TGTGCCAGCAGCCAGAAGTCCCCCGGAGGAAACACCATATATTTT.